The 24 T cell receptor beta chains in this list originate from one sample, sequenced in a study of blood T cell repertoires in COVID-19. Profiled with immunoSEQ multiplex PCR; TCRdb holds only in-frame clones, not every one. The data contain 250,000 to 350,000 clones, around 88% of them singletons. Sequenced sample: PBMCs or T cells enriched from blood (not recorded which). The receptors originated from a woman aged 40 to 55 who had recovered from COVID-19.

The V and J genes are TRBV5-8 and TRBJ1-4; D perhaps matches TRBD1 (6 bases). Germline CDR1 reads SGHTS; CDR2 reads YDEGEE. Trimming cost V 4 bases and J 8 bases, with 18 bases left between them. The CDR3 has 15 amino acids. CDR3 amino acids: CASSPGGGLGEKLFF. The DNA for the CDR3 is TGTGCCAGCAGCCCGGGCGGGGGGCTGGGAGAAAAACTGTTTTTT.

This chain links TRBV27 with TRBJ2-3, with D uncertain. CDR3 length equals 15 residues. Trimming left V 3 bases short and J 5 bases short, with 15 bases between. From germline, CDR1 is MNHEY and CDR2 SMNVEV (reference sequence). CDR3 bases: TGTGCCAGCAGTTTTTCCGACCCGAGAGGAGATACGCAGTATTTT. Translated, it gives CASSFSDPRGDTQYF.

This chain joins TRBV4-1 and TRBJ1-5; perhaps TRBD1 as D (6 bases). The CDR3 length is 17 residues. The germline CDR1 and CDR2 sequences are MGHRA and YSYEKL. V was clipped by 0 bases and J by 3 bases, with 15 bases between them. This chain's CDR3 is CASSQEEVGASNQPQHF. The DNA of the CDR3 is TGCGCCAGCAGCCAAGAAGAGGTGGGGGCGTCCAATCAGCCCCAGCATTTT.

The chain combines TRBV15 with TRBJ2-2; 7 nucleotides line up with TRBD2. The CDR3 is 15 amino acids. Germline V gives CDR1 LNHNV, CDR2 YYDKDF (reference sequence). V dropped 0 bases and J dropped 8; count of bases not matched to a gene: 6. The CDR3 DNA reads TGTGCCACCAGCAGAGAAGGAGCGGGGTATGGGGAGCTGTTTTTT. It codes for CATSREGAGYGELFF.

The rearrangement links TRBV4-1 to TRBJ2-7; tentatively, D is TRBD1 (5 bases). Per germline, CDR1 MGHRA and CDR2 YSYEKL. V was trimmed by 4 bases and J by 0 bases, leaving 13 bases between them. The length of the CDR3 is 15 residues. This CDR3 is CASSLGGASSYEQYF. The CDR3 DNA is TGCGCCAGCAGCCTTGGTGGGGCCAGCTCCTACGAGCAGTACTTC.

J is TRBJ2-2 and V is TRBV11-3; D call uncertain. Trimming pared 0 bases from V and 2 bases from J, leaving 16 bases between. The germline V gene encodes CDR1 SGHNT and CDR2 YENEEA. The CDR3 has 18 amino acids. The CDR3 DNA reads as TGTGCCAGCAGCTTAGAGCCCACCCTGACAAGCAACACCGGGGAGCTGTTTTTT. This codes for CASSLEPTLTSNTGELFF.

The rearrangement links TRBV29-1 to TRBJ2-2; 7 positions match TRBD2. V gave up 0 bases and J gave up 5 bases; unmatched junction bases: 12. Per the germline V gene, CDR1 is SQVTM and CDR2 is ANQGSEA. The CDR3 totals 17 residues. The CDR3 region is CSVEDGGYSKGTGELFF. CDR3 in DNA: TGCAGCGTTGAAGACGGGGGGTACTCCAAAGGGACCGGGGAGCTGTTTTTT.

V usage is TRBV9 and J usage is TRBJ2-1; 7 positions match TRBD2. This CDR3 is built from 16 residues. Germline V CDR1 and CDR2: SGDLS, YYNGEE. The V segment lost 3 bases and the J segment 3 bases; nucleotides outside the gene matches: 9. The DNA of the CDR3 is TGTGCCAGCAGCGGTGGGCTCCAGCGGGGCTACAATGAGCAGTTCTTC. It translates to CASSGGLQRGYNEQFF.

V usage is TRBV21-1 and J usage is TRBJ2-7; TRBD1, the table's D call, was not compared with the DNA. TRBV21-1 is given as a pseudogene. This CDR3 comprises 14 residues. The DNA of the CDR3 is TGTGCCAGCGAGGGGGACACCTACACCTACGAGCAGTACTTC. It is translated as CASEGDTYTYEQYF.

This clone has only a few counts. The gene calls are TRBV5-4 and TRBJ1-2; D is unclear. Trimming removed 1 base at V and 0 bases at J, with 4 bases between. The CDR3 runs to 13 residues. Germline V lookup: CDR1 SGHNT, CDR2 YYREEE (reference sequence). The CDR3 is CASSLITNYGYTF. The CDR3 DNA reads as TGTGCCAGCAGCTTGATTACTAACTATGGCTACACCTTC.

The rearrangement uses TRBV20-1 and TRBJ2-7; TRBD1 aligns across 10 bases. The junction had 10 bases not matched to a gene; V was cut back by 3 bases and J by 5 bases. The CDR3 loop spans 15 amino acids. Germline loops: CDR1 DFQATT, CDR2 SNEGSKA (reference sequence). CDR3 region: CSASGPGQGYHEQYF. The DNA for the CDR3 is TGCAGTGCTAGTGGACCGGGACAGGGGTACCACGAGCAGTACTTC.

The rearrangement links TRBV4-1 to TRBJ2-7; 7 nucleotides align to TRBD1. The CDR3 length is 13 residues. V dropped 4 bases and J dropped 5; count of bases not matched to a gene: 5. Germline V gene sequence: CDR1 MGHRA, CDR2 YSYEKL. Written as DNA, the CDR3 is TGCGCCAGCAGCCGTAGGACAGGCGACGAGCAGTACTTC. Residues: CASSRRTGDEQYF.

J is TRBJ1-1 and V is TRBV6-5; no reliable D call. The ends were cut back, 4 bases at V and 1 base at J, with 10 bases in the middle. Germline CDR1 MNHEY, CDR2 SVGAGI. There are 14 residues in the CDR3. CDR3 bases: TGTGCCAGCAGTTTTTTAGGGAGGAACACTGAAGCTTTCTTT. This gives the protein CASSFLGRNTEAFF.

The genes are TRBV11-2 and TRBJ1-3; 9 bases are a match to TRBD1. V was pared by 6 bases and J by 4 bases, with 7 bases of the junction left unmatched. Germline CDR1 reads SGHAT; CDR2 reads FQNNGV. The CDR3 consists of 15 residues. CDR3 loop: CASSPWTGVGNTIYF. The CDR3 DNA follows: TGTGCCAGCAGTCCATGGACAGGGGTCGGAAACACCATATATTTT.

The CDR3 coding sequence is TGTGCCAGCAGTTACTCGACTGCGGCCGGAACAACTAATGAAAAACTGTTTTTT. It yields the protein CASSYSTAAGTTNEKLFF. V and J are TRBV6-2 or TRBV6-3 and TRBJ1-4; the D is unclear. CDR1 MNHEY and CDR2 SVGEGT come from the germline V gene. The CDR3 contains 18 residues. Trimming removed 0 bases at V and 0 bases at J, with 14 bases between.

This chain uses TRBV28 with TRBJ1-6; D is undetermined. V was pared by 5 bases and J by 10 bases, with 9 bases between. The CDR3 has 12 residues. Germline CDR1 reads MDHEN; CDR2 reads SYDVKM. CDR3 region: CASSLDISPLHF. The CDR3 DNA reads as TGTGCCAGCAGTCTCGACATCTCACCCCTCCACTTT.

V is TRBV25-1 and J is TRBJ2-2, with 8 bases matching TRBD1. The germline gives CDR1 MGHDK, CDR2 SYGVNS. This CDR3 contains 18 residues. The V and J ends lost 1 base and 4 bases, in that order; junction bases with no gene match: 11. CDR3 coding DNA: TGTGCCAGCAGTGAATTAAAGGTCCGGACAGGGCGCACCGGGGAGCTGTTTTTT. As protein: CASSELKVRTGRTGELFF. The full variable domain, its missing parts supplied by reference TRBV25-1 and TRBJ2-2, is EADIYQTPRYLVIGTGKKITLECSQTMGHDKMYWYQQDPGMELHLIHYSYGVNSTEKGDLSSESTVSRIRTEHFPLTLESARPSHTSQYLCASSELKVRTGRTGELFFGEGSRLTVL.

This sequence joins TRBV25-1 and TRBJ2-7, with D perhaps matching TRBD1 (6 bases). V was shortened by 2 bases and J by 4 bases, with 15 bases between the two germline ends. Germline CDR1 MGHDK, CDR2 SYGVNS. The CDR3 sequence is 15 residues long. The CDR3 nucleotides read TGTGCCAGCAGTGAAACTGGAACAGGGCGATACGAGCAGTACTTC. It specifies CASSETGTGRYEQYF.

The rearrangement joins TRBV6-6 to TRBJ1-2; D gene ambiguous. The V and J ends lost 8 bases and 6 bases respectively, with 10 bases between them. Germline values: CDR1 MNHNY, CDR2 SVGAGI (reference sequence). This CDR3 has 11 amino acids. CDR3 bases: TGTGCCAGCCGCCTAGCCGATGGCTACACCTTC. Translation gives CASRLADGYTF.

The gene calls are TRBV18 and TRBJ2-1; 9 bases align to TRBD1. J was trimmed by 4 bases and V by 3 bases; bases with no gene match: 7. The CDR3 extends over 16 amino acids. CDR1 and CDR2 from the germline V gene are KGHSH and LQKENI. The CDR3 here is CASSPADRGPYNEQFF. The CDR3 DNA is TGTGCCAGCTCACCCGCGGACAGGGGACCATACAATGAGCAGTTCTTC.

This chain joins TRBV30 and TRBJ2-7; no reliable D call. The length of the CDR3 is 14 residues. CDR1 is GTSNPN and CDR2 is SVGIG in the germline V gene (reference sequence). V lost 0 bases and J 6 bases, leaving 15 bases between the germline ends. The CDR3 sequence is CAWSVGRRTTEQYF. The CDR3 bases are TGTGCCTGGAGTGTTGGCCGACGAACTACCGAGCAGTACTTC.

This clone appeared a single time. The CDR3 DNA reads TGTGCCATCTCGGACAGACATAGCAATCAGCCCCAGCATTTT. The encoded protein is CAISDRHSNQPQHF. The chain joins TRBV10-3 to TRBJ1-5; a possible D gene is TRBD1 (6 bases). Trimming pared 8 bases from V and 0 bases from J, leaving 11 bases between. Germline loops: CDR1 ENHRY, CDR2 SYGVKD. The CDR3 runs 14 residues.

Only a few counts were recorded for this clone. The rearrangement links TRBV7-2 to TRBJ1-5; no reliable D call. This CDR3 has 16 amino acids. Germline CDR1 SGHTA, CDR2 FQGNSA. V was clipped by 0 bases and J by 1 base, with 10 bases between them. CDR3 DNA: TGTGCCAGCAGCTTAGCGCGGGAAAGCAGCAATCAGCCCCAGCATTTT. This encodes CASSLARESSNQPQHF.

The chain employs TRBV5-6 and TRBJ2-1; TRBD2 agrees at 10 bases. Looked up from germline, CDR1 is SGHDT and CDR2 is YYEEEE. The CDR3 is 14 amino acids. J lost 5 bases, V lost 7 bases, and 6 bases had no gene match. CDR3 protein: CASGGLAEDNEQFF. The DNA for the CDR3 is TGTGCCAGCGGCGGACTAGCGGAAGACAATGAGCAGTTCTTC.